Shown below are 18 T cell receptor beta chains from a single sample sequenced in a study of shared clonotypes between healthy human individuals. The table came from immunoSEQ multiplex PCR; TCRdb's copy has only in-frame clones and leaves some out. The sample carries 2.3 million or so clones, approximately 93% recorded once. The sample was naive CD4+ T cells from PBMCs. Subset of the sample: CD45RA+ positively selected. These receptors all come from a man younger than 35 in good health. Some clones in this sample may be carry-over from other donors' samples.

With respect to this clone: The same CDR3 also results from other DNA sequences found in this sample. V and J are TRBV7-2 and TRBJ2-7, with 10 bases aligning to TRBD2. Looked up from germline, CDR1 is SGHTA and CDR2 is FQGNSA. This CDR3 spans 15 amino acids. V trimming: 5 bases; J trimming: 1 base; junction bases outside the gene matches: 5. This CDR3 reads CASSTTSGSSYEQYF. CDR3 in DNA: TGTGCCAGCAGCACGACTAGCGGGTCGTCCTACGAGCAGTACTTC.

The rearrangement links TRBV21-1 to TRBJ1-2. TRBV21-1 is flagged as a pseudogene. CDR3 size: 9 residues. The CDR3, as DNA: TGTGCCAGCCCAAGGGGCTACACCTTC. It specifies CASPRGYTF.

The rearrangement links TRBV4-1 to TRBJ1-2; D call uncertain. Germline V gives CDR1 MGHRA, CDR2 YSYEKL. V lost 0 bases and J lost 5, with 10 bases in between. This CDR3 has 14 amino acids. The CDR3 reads CASSQESVLYGYTF. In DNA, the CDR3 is TGCGCCAGCAGCCAAGAATCCGTGCTGTATGGCTACACCTTC.

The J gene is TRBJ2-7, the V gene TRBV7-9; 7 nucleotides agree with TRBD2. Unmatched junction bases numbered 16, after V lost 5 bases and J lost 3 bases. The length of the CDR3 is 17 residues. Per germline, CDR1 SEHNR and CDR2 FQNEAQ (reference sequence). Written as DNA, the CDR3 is TGTGCCAGCAGCCCCCCGGTGGGAGGGGACGCGTTCTACGAGCAGTACTTC. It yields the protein CASSPPVGGDAFYEQYF.

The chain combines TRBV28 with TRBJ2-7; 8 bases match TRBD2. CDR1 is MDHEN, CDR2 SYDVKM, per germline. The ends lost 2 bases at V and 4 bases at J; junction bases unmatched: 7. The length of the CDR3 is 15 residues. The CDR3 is CASSLGYTSGYEQYF. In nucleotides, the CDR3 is TGTGCCAGCAGTTTAGGCTACACTAGCGGTTACGAGCAGTACTTC. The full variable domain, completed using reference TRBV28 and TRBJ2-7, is DVKVTQSSRYLVKRTGEKVFLECVQDMDHENMFWYRQDPGLGLRLIYFSYDVKMKEKGDIPEGYSVSREKKERFSLILESASTNQTSMYLCASSLGYTSGYEQYFGPGTRLTVT.

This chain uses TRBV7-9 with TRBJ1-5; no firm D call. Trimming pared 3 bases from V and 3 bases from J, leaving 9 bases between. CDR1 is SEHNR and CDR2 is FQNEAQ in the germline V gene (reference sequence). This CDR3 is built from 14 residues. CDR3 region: CASSFGQLNQPQHF. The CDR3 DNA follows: TGTGCCAGCAGCTTTGGTCAGCTCAATCAGCCCCAGCATTTT.

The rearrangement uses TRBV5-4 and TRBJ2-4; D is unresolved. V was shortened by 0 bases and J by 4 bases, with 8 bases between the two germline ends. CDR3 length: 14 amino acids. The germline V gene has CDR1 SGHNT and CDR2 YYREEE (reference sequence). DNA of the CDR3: TGTGCCAGCAGCTTGGTAGGAGATAAAAACATTCAGTACTTC. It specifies CASSLVGDKNIQYF.

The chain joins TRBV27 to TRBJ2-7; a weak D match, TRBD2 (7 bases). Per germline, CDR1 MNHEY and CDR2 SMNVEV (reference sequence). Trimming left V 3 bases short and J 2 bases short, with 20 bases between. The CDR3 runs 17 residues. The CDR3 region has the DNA TGTGCCAGCAGTTTGGGAGGGGGACGATTTCTACCCTACGAGCAGTACTTC. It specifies CASSLGGGRFLPYEQYF.

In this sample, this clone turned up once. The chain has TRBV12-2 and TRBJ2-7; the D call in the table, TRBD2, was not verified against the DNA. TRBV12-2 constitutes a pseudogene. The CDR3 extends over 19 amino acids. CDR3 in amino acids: CASRLGTDSSGRAVYEQYF. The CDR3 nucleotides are TGTGCAAGTCGCCTTGGGACAGATTCTAGCGGGAGGGCCGTCTACGAGCAGTACTTC.

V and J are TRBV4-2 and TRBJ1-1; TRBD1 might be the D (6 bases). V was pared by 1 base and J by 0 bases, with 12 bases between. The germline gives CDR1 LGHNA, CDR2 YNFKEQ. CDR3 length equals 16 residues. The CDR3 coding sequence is TGTGCCAGCAGCCAAGGGGGGCGCGAGGTGAACACTGAAGCTTTCTTT. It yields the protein CASSQGGREVNTEAFF.

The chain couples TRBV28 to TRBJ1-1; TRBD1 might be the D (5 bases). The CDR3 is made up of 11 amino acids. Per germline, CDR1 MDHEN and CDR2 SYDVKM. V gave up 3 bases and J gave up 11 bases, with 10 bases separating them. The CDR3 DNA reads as TGTGCCAGCAGTTTCAGGGATGTCGCTTTCTTT. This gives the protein CASSFRDVAFF.

In nucleotides, the CDR3 is TGCAGCGTTGAACAACTCCTTAGGAATGAGCAGTTCTTC. Protein sequence: CSVEQLLRNEQFF. This chain joins TRBV29-1 and TRBJ2-1; D uncertain. Germline V lookup: CDR1 SQVTM, CDR2 ANQGSEA. This CDR3 is built from 13 residues. Trimming took off 2 bases at V and 7 bases at J, with 12 bases between the two ends.

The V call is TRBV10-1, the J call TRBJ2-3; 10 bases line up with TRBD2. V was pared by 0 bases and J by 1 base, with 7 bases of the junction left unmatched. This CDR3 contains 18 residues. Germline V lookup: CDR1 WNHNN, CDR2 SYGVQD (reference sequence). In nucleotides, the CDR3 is TGCGCCAGCAGTGAGTCGAATCGTGGACTAGCGGGCACAGATACGCAGTATTTT. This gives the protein CASSESNRGLAGTDTQYF.

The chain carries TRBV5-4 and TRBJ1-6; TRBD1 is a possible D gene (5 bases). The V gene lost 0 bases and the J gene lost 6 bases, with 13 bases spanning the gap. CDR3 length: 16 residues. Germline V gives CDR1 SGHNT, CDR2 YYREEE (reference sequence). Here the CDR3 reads CASSLAGQGVNSPLHF. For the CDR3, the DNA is TGTGCCAGCAGCTTGGCAGGTCAGGGAGTTAATTCACCCCTCCACTTT.

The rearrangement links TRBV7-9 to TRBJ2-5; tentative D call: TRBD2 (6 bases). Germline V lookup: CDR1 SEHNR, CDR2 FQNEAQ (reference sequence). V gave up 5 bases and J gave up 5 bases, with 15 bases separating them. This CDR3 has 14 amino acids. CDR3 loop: CASSRAGPLETQYF. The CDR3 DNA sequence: TGTGCCAGCAGCCGTGCGGGGCCGCTGGAGACCCAGTACTTC.

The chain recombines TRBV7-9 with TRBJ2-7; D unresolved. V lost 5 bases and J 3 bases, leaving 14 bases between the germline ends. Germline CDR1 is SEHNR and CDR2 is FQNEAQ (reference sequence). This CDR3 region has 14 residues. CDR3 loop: CASSPAWNFYEQYF. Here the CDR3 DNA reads TGTGCCAGCAGCCCAGCGTGGAACTTCTACGAGCAGTACTTC.

CDR3 sequence reads: CASSPTPGGDTEAFF. CDR3 coding DNA: TGTGCCAGCAGCCCGACTCCCGGTGGGGACACTGAAGCTTTCTTT. This chain connects TRBV7-2 to TRBJ1-1, with no clear D. From germline, CDR1 is SGHTA and CDR2 FQGNSA. The CDR3 extends over 15 amino acids. The germline V and J ends were trimmed by 5 bases and 3 bases, with 16 bases remaining between them.

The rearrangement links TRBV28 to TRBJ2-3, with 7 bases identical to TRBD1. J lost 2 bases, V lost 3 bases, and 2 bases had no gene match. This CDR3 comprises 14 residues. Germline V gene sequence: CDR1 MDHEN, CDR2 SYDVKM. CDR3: CASSLGQYTDTQYF. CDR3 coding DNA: TGTGCCAGCAGTTTGGGACAGTACACAGATACGCAGTATTTT.